This T cell receptor beta chain comes out of a study of blood T cell repertoires in COVID-19. Whole-study context: Material from acute and convalescent COVID-19 was sourced from the United States, Italy and Spain. Sample material is recorded as cDNA or gDNA derived from T cells, B-cell-depleted T cells, or PBMCs.

The V gene lost 0 bases and the J gene lost 8 bases, with 10 bases spanning the gap. The CDR3 extends over 13 amino acids. Per the germline V gene, CDR1 is MNHEY and CDR2 is SVGAGI. In the study's own analysis: Amplified reference gene primers provided the basis for estimating nucleated cell counts. This table comes from immunoSEQ multiplex PCR, and its TCRdb copy is limited to in-frame clones, with some not included. V and J calls and clone size are given by that table; D and trimming were obtained from the DNA. The sample shows about 150,000 clones, approximately 87% of them seen only once. Sequenced: peripheral blood. This TCR was sampled from a man older than 75 with acute or convalescent COVID-19. This sequence joins TRBV6-5 and TRBJ1-2; D is perhaps TRBD1 (5 bases). The CDR3 nucleotides read TGTGCCAGCAGTTACTCGGGGGAGGGGGGCTACACCTTC. This encodes CASSYSGEGGYTF.